The clone carrying this T cell receptor (beta chain) has only one observation. What it binds is not known. The sample belongs to a study of shared clonotypes between healthy human individuals. About the study: Sampling drew on donors who were a couple of women and a few men aged 18 to 49. General study findings and limits: Large depth notwithstanding, sorted-subset sequencing proved incomplete by rarefaction.

This CDR3 contains 16 residues. Germline CDR1 SGDLS, CDR2 YYNGEE. The junction had 4 bases not matched to a gene; V was cut back by 1 base and J by 0 bases. Source study methods: Junction-only sequences without quality scores came from ImmunoSEQ, so filtering differed. TCRdb's copy holds only in-frame clones and misses some; the assay was immunoSEQ multiplex PCR. The DNA was the basis for D and trimming; V, J and clone size are from that table. The repertoire has 2,500,000 or so clones, approximately 90% of them found once; the top ten carry over 0.12%. The donors, healthy adults who were HIV-negative, had experienced no recent acute infections or vaccinations.

The specimen was naive CD4+ T cells sorted from blood. Described subset: CD45RA+ positively selected. The TCR originated in a man between 18 and 35 years old in good health. This sequence joins TRBV9 and TRBJ2-1, with TRBD2 matching 7 bases. The CDR3 here is CASSVRGGGSYNEQFF. The CDR3 region has the DNA TGTGCCAGCAGCGTAAGGGGCGGGGGCTCCTACAATGAGCAGTTCTTC. Together with reference TRBV9 and TRBJ2-1, the CDR3 gives the full variable domain: DSGVTQTPKHLITATGQRVTLRCSPRSGDLSVYWYQQSLDQGLQFLIQYYNGEERAKGNILERFSAQQFPDLHSELNLSSLELGDSALYFCASSVRGGGSYNEQFFGPGTRLTVL.